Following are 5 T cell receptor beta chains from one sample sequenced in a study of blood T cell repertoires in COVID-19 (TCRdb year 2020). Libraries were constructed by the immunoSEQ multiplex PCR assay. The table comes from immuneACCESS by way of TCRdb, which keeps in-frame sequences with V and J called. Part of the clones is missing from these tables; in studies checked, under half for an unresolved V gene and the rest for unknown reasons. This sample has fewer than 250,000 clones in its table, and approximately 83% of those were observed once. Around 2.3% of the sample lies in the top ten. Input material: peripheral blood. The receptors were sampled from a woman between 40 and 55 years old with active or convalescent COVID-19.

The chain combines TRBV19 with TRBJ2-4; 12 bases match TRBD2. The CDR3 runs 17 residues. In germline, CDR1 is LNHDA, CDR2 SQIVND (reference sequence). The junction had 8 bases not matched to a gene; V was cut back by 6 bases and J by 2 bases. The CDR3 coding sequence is TGTGCCAGTAGGGCTAGCGGGGGGGCCAGCCCCAAAAACATTCAGTACTTC. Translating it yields CASRASGGASPKNIQYF. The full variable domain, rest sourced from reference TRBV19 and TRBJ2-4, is DGGITQSPKYLFRKEGQNVTLSCEQNLNHDAMYWYRQDPGQGLRLIYYSQIVNDFQKGDIAEGYSVSREKKESFPLTVTSAQKNPTAFYLCASRASGGASPKNIQYFGAGTRLSVL.

The CDR3 DNA is TGTGCCAGCATCAGGACAAGTATGAACACTGAAGCTTTCTTT. This translates into CASIRTSMNTEAFF. The chain joins TRBV7-9 to TRBJ1-1; tentative D call: TRBD1 (5 bases). Germline V gives CDR1 SEHNR, CDR2 FQNEAQ (reference sequence). The CDR3 contains 14 residues. V was cut by 7 bases and J by 0 bases, with 12 bases left in between.

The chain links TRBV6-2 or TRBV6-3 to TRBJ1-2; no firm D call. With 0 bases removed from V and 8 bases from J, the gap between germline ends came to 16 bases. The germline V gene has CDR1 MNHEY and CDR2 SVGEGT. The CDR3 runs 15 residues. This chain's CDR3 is CASSYSQREWRGYTF. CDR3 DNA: TGTGCCAGCAGTTACTCCCAACGGGAGTGGCGCGGCTACACCTTC.

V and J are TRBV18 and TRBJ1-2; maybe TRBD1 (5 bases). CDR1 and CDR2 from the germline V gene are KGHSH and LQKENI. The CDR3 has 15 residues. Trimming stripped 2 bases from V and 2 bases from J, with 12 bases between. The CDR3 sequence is CASSPNWGQNYGYTF. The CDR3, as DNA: TGTGCCAGCTCACCAAATTGGGGCCAGAACTATGGCTACACCTTC.

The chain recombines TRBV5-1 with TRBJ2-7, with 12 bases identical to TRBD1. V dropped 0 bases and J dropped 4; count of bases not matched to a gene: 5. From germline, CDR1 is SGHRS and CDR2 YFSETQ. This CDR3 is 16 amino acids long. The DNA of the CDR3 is TGCGCCAGCAGCTTGGGGGACAGGGGGCGAATATACGAGCAGTACTTC. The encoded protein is CASSLGDRGRIYEQYF. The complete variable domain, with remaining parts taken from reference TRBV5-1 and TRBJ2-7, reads KAGVTQTPRYLIKTRGQQVTLSCSPISGHRSVSWYQQTPGQGLQFLFEYFSETQRNKGNFPGRFSGRQFSNSRSEMNVSTLELGDSALYLCASSLGDRGRIYEQYFGPGTRLTVT.